What follows is one T cell receptor (beta chain) and its context. The sample holds many counts of this clonotype. Its cognate antigen has yet to be identified. No much larger clonotype is one base removed from it; base qualities were not supplied. TCR cDNA was synthesized by 5'RACE template switching, through which a universal primer site and unique molecular identifiers were introduced. Priming for cDNA synthesis came from both the TCR alpha and TCR beta constant segments. Two PCR steps were used to amplify libraries, with sample barcodes and sequencing adapters being added in the second step. Sequencing of the libraries was done on either Illumina HiSeq 2500 (2x100 bp) or NovaSeq (2x150 bp). Under the source paper's analysis protocol: Demultiplexing of reads and collapsing into UMI consensus sequences were performed with MIGEC, and V(D)J alignment was carried out with MiXCR. Clonotypes responding to the vaccine were identified with edgeR on replicate PBMC samples, with the criteria of FDR below 0.01 and a log2 fold change above 5 up to day 15. Each bulk clonotype was labeled CD4 or CD8 based on which sequenced repertoire, CD4 or CD8, contained the clonotype at higher abundance. The public reads were quality trimmed at Q25 with fastp and then assembled into clones with MiXCR by TCRdb, keeping productive beta chains. For every CDR3 protein sequence, its rows merge into one entry that carries the most common genes and DNA. None of the V and J calls come from the authors' own analysis; TCRdb made them. This sample holds some 63,000 distinct CDR3 sequences; roughly 7.3% were observed only once. The ten largest clones add up to about 38% of the sample.

The entry originates in a study of T cells after yellow fever vaccination (dated by TCRdb to the late 2010s). In terms of the full investigation: The SMART-Seq v4 Ultra Low Input RNA kit was used to prepare libraries from fractions with low cell numbers. Bulk TCR alpha and beta repertoires were sequenced longitudinally to track T-cell clones before and after primary and booster YFV17D yellow fever vaccination. Two healthy male donors, one aged 18 to 30 and one aged 30 to 40 years, were included in the cohort. Blood was collected at multiple timepoints before and after primary and secondary immunization, and bulk PBMC replicates and cell subsets were isolated.

General conclusions and limits of the study: The secondary T-cell response was weaker than the primary response but faster, peaking on day 5 instead of day 15. A small share of clonotypes was detected in both CD4 and CD8 compartments, with the overlap likely arising from convergent recombination. After the booster, most of the clones that had expanded following primary vaccination were detected again (approximately 95% of CD4 and around 90% of CD8), which suggests that memory was broadly maintained. Only a couple of donors were included in the study, so the extent to which the findings can be generalized is limited. Computational filtering was needed because FACS-sorted repertoires could contain abundant contaminating clonotypes from the bulk population.

The CDR1 and CDR2 encoded by the germline V gene are MNHEY and SVGEGT. V and J are truncated by 1 base and 1 base respectively, leaving an intervening sequence of 8 bases. Including cysteine and phenylalanine, the CDR3 has 15 amino acids. Only CDR3 DNA remains: 45 bases, in frame from the first base. The treatment or condition label, read with the paper, signifies: live attenuated yellow fever vaccine strain. A standard Ficoll-Paque protocol was used to isolate PBMCs from peripheral blood. Dynabeads CD4 and CD8 positive selection kits were used to isolate CD4 and CD8 T-cell fractions. TriZol was used to extract RNA from bulk PBMCs, from CD4 and CD8 fractions, and from dextramer-positive and dextramer-negative fractions.

The TCR originated in a man under 40 who received the YFV17D yellow fever vaccine. The sample was CD8+ T cells sorted from PBMCs, taken 15 days after the yellow fever booster vaccination. The chain is assembled from TRBV6-2 or TRBV6-3 and TRBJ2-1; a tentative D call is TRBD2 (6 bases match). The CDR3 region has the sequence CASSYFAGSYNEQFF. The bases read TGTGCCAGCAGTTACTTCGCGGGGTCCTACAATGAGCAGTTCTTC.